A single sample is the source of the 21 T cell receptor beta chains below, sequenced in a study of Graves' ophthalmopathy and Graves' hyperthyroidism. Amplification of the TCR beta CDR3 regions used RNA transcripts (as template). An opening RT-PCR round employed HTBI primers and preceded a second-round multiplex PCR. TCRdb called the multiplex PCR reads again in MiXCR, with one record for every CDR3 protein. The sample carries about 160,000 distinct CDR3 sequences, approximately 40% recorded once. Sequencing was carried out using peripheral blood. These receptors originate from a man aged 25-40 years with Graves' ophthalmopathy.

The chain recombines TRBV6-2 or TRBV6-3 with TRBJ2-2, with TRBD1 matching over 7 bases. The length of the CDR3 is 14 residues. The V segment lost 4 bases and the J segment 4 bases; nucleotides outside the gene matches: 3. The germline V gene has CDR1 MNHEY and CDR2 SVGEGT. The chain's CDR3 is CASSWTGFTGELFF. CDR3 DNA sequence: TGTGCCAGCAGTTGGACAGGCTTCACCGGGGAGCTGTTTTTT.

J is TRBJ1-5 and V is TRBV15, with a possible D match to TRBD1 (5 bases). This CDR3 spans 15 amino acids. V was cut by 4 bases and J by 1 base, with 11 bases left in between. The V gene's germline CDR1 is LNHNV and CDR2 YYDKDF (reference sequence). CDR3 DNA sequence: TGTGCCACCAGCAAAGACCCAGGGAGCAATCAGCCCCAGCATTTT. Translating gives CATSKDPGSNQPQHF.

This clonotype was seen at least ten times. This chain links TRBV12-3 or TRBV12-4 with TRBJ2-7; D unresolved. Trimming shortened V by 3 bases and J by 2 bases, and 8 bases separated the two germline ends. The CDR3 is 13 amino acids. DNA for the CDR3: TGTGCCAGCAGTTTTATAGGGACCTACGAGCAGTACTTC. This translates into CASSFIGTYEQYF.

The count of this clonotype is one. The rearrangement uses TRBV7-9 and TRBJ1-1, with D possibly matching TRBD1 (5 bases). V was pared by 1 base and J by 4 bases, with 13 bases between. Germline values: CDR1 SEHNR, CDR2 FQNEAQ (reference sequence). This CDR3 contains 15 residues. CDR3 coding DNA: TGTGCCAGCAGCTTAGGGGCAGGGCGAAGCACTGAAGCTTTCTTT. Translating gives CASSLGAGRSTEAFF.

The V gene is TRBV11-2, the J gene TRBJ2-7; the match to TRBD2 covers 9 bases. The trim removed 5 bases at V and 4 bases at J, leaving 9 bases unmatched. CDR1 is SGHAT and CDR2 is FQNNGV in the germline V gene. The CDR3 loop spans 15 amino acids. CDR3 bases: TGTGCCAGCAGCAGACTTAGCGGGAGAGGTTACGAGCAGTACTTC. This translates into CASSRLSGRGYEQYF.

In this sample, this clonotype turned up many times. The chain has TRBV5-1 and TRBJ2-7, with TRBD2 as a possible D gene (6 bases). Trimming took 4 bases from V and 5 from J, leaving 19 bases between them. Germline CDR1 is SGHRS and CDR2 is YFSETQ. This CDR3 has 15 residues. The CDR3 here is CASSPPRLGGDEQYF. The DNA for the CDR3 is TGCGCCAGCAGCCCCCCGAGACTAGGAGGAGACGAGCAGTACTTC.

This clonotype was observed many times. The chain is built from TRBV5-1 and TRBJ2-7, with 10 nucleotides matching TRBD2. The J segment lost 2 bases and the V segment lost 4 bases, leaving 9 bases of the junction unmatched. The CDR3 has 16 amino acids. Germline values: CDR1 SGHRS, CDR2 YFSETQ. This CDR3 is CASSQWDTSGTYEQYF. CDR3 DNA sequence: TGCGCCAGCAGCCAATGGGATACTAGCGGGACCTACGAGCAGTACTTC. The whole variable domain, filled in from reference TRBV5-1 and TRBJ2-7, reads KAGVTQTPRYLIKTRGQQVTLSCSPISGHRSVSWYQQTPGQGLQFLFEYFSETQRNKGNFPGRFSGRQFSNSRSEMNVSTLELGDSALYLCASSQWDTSGTYEQYFGPGTRLTVT.

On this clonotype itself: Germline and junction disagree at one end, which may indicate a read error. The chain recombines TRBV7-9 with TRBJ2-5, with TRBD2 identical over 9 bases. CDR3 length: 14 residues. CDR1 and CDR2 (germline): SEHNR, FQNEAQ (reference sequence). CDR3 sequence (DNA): TGTGCCAGCAGCTTCGCGGGAGGGCAAGGGACCCAGTACTTC. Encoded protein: CASSFAGGQGTQYF. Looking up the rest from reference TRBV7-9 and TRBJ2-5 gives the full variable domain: DTGVSQNPRHKITKRGQNVTFRCDPISEHNRLYWYRQTLGQGPEFLTYFQNEAQLEKSRLLSDRFSAERPKGSFSTLEIQRTEQGDSAMYLCASSFAGGQGTQYFGPGTRLLVL.

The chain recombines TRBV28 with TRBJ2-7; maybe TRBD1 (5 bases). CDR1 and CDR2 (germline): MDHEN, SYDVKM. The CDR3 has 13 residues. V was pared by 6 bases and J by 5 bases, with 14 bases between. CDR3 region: CASSPGNSNEQYF. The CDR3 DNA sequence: TGTGCCAGCAGCCCAGGGAATTCGAACGAGCAGTACTTC.

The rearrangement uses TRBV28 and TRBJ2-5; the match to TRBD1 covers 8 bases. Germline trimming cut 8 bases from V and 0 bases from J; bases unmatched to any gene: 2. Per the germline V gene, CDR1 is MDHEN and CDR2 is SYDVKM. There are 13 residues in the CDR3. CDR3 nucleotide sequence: TGTGCCAGCGTGGACAGGGACCAAGAGACCCAGTACTTC. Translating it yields CASVDRDQETQYF. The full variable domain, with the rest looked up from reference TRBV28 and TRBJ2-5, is DVKVTQSSRYLVKRTGEKVFLECVQDMDHENMFWYRQDPGLGLRLIYFSYDVKMKEKGDIPEGYSVSREKKERFSLILESASTNQTSMYLCASVDRDQETQYFGPGTRLLVL.

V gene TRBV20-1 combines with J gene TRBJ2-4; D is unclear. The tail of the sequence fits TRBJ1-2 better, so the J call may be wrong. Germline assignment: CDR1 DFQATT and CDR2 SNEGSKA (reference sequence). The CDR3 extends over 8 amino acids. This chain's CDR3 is CSAIGYTF. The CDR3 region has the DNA TGCAGTGCTATTGGCTACACCTTC.

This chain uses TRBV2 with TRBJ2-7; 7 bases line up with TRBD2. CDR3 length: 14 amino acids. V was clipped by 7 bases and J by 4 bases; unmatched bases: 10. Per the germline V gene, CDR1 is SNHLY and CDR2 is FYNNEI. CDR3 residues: CASTPFGGRYEQYF. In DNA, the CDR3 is TGTGCCAGCACCCCCTTTGGCGGGAGATACGAGCAGTACTTC.

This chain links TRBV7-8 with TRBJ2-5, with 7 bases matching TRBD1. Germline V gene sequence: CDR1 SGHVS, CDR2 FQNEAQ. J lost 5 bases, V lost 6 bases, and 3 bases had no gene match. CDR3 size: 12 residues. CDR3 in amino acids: CASRSDRETQYF. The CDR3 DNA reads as TGTGCCAGCAGATCGGACAGGGAGACCCAGTACTTC. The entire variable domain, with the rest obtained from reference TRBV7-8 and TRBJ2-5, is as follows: GAGVSQSPRYKVAKRGQDVALRCDPISGHVSLFWYQQALGQGPEFLTYFQNEAQLDKSGLPSDRFFAERPEGSVSTLKIQRTQQEDSAVYLCASRSDRETQYFGPGTRLLVL.

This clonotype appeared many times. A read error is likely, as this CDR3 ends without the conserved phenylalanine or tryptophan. The CDR3, as DNA: TGTGCCAGCAGTTTGGTGGGGGGTTATAATTCACCCCTCCACTCT. It is translated as CASSLVGGYNSPLHS. The chain links TRBV27 to TRBJ1-6; weak D call: TRBD1 (5 bases). Germline V gene lookup returns CDR1 MNHEY and CDR2 SMNVEV (reference sequence). The CDR3 covers 15 residues. With 3 bases removed from V and 4 bases from J, the gap between germline ends came to 10 bases.

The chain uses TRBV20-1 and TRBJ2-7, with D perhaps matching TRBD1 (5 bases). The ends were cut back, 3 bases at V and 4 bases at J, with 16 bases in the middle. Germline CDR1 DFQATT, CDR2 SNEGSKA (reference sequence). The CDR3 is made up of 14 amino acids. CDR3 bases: TGCAGTGCTAGGCCAGACAGTTACCCTTACGAGCAGTACTTC. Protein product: CSARPDSYPYEQYF.

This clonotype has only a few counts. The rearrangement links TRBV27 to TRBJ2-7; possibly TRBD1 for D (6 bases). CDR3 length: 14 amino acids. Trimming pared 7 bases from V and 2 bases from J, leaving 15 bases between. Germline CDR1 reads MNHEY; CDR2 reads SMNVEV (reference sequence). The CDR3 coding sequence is TGTGCCAGCAAGTTAACAGGGCAGGCCTACGAGCAGTACTTC. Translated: CASKLTGQAYEQYF.

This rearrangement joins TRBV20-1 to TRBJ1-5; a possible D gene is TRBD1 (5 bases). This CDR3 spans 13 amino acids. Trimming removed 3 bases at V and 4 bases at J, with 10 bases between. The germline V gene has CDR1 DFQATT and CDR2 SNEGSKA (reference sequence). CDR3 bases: TGCAGTGCTAGGTTGGGGGTTAATCAGCCCCAGCATTTT. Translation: CSARLGVNQPQHF.

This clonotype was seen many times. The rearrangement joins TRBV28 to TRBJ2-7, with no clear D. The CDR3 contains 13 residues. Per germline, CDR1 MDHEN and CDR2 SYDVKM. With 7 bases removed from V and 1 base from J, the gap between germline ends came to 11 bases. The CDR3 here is CASILRGSYEQYF. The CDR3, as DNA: TGTGCCAGCATCTTACGAGGATCCTACGAGCAGTACTTC.

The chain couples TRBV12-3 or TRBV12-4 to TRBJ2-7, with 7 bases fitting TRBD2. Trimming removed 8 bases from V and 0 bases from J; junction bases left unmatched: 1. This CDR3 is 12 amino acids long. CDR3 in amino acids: CASREDSYEQYF. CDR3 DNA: TGTGCCAGCCGGGAGGACTCCTACGAGCAGTACTTC.

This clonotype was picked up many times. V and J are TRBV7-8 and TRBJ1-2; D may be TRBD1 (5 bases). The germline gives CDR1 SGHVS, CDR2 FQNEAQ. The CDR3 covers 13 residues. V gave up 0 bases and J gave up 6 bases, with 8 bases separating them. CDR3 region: CASSLAGGNGYTF. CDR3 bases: TGTGCCAGCAGCTTAGCCGGGGGTAATGGCTACACCTTC.

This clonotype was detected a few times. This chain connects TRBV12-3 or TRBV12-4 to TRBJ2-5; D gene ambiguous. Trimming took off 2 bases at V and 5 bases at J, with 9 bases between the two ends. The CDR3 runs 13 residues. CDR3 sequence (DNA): TGTGCCAGCAGTTTACCCGAAGGGGAGACCCAGTACTTC. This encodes CASSLPEGETQYF.